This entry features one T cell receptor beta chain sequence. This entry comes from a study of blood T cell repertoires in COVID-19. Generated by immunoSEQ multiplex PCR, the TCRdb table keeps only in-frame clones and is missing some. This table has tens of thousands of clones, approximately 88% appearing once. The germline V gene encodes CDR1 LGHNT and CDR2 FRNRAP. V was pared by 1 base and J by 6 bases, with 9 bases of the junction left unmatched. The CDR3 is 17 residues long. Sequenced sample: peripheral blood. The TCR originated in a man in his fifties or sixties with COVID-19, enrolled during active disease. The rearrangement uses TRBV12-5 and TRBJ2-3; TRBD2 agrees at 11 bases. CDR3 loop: CASGLATLAGVGDTQYF. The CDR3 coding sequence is TGTGCTAGTGGTTTGGCAACACTAGCGGGAGTGGGGGATACGCAGTATTTT.